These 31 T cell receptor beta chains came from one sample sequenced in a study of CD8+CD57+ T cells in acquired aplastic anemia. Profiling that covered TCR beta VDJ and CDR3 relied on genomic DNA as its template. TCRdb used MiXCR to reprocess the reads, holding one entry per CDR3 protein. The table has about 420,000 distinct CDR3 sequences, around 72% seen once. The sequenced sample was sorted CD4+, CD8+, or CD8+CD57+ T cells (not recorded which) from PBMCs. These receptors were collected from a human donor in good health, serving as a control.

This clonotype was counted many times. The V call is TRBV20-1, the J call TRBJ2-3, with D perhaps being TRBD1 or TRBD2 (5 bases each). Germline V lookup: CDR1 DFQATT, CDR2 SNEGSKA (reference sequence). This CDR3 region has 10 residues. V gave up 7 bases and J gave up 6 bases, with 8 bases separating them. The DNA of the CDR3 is TGCAGTGGGGACCGGGATACGCAGTATTTT. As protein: CSGDRDTQYF.

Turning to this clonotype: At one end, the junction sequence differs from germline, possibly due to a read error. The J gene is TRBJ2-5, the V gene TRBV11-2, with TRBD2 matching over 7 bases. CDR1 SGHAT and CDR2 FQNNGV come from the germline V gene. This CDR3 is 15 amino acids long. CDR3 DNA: TGTGCCAGCAGCGTAGAAGCGGGATTCGGGGAGACCCAGTACTTC. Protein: CASSVEAGFGETQYF.

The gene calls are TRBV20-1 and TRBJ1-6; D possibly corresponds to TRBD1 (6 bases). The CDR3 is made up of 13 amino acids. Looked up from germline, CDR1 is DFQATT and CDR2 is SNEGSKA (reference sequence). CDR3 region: CSAPGGADSPLHF. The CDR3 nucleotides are TGCAGCGCTCCTGGGGGGGCAGATTCACCCCTCCACTTT.

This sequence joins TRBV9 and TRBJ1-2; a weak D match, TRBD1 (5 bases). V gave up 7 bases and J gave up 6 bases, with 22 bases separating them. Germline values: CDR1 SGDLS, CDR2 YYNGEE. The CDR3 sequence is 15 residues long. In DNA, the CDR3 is TGTGCCAGCCGTTCTGGGACCACCAGAAACCATGGCTACACCTTC. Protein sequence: CASRSGTTRNHGYTF.

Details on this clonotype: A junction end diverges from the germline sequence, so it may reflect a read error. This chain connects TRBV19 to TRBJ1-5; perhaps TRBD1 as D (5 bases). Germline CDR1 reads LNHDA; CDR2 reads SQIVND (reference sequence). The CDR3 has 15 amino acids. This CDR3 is CASSPQGLNTEAFFF. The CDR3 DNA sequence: TGTGCCAGTAGCCCTCAGGGCCTGAACACTGAGGCTTTCTTTTTT.

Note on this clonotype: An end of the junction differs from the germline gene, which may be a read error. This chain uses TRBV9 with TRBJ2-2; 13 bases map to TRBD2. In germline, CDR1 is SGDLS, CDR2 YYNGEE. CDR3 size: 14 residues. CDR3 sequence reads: CASSGTSGGHQQIF. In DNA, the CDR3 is TGTGCCAGCAGCGGGACTAGCGGGGGTCACCAACAGATTTTT.

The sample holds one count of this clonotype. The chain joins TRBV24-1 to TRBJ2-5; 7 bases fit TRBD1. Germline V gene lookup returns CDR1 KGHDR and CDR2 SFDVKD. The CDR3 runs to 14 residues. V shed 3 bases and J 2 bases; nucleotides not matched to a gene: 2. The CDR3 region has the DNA TGTGCCACCAGTGATCGACAGGGTCAAGAGACCCAGTACTTC. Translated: CATSDRQGQETQYF.

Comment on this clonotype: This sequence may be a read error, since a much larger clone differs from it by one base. The CDR3 nucleotides read TGTGCCGGCAGCTTAAACGGACAGGGAGGGTACGAGCAGTACTTC. Residues: CAGSLNGQGGYEQYF. The chain links TRBV5-6 to TRBJ2-7, with D possibly TRBD1 on 8 matching bases. The CDR3 is 15 amino acids. Germline V gives CDR1 SGHDT, CDR2 YYEEEE.

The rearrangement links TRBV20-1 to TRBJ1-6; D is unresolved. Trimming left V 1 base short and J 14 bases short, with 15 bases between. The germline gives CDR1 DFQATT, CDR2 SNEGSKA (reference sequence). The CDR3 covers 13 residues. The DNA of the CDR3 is TGCAGTGCTAGAGCCCAGAACACTGAAGCCCTCCACTTT. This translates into CSARAQNTEALHF.

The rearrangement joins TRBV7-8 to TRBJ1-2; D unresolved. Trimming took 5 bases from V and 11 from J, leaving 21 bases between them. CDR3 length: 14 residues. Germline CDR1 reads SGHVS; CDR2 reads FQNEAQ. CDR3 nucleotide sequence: TGTGCCAGCAGCCAATTTCGCGGGAGATACGATTACACCTTC. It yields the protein CASSQFRGRYDYTF.

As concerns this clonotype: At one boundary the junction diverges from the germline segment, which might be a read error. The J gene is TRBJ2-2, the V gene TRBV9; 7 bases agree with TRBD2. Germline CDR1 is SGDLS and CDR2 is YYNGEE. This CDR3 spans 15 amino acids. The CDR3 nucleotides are TGTGCCACCAGCCCAGAAGTAGGGAGGGACGGGGAGCTGTTTTTT. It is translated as CATSPEVGRDGELFF.

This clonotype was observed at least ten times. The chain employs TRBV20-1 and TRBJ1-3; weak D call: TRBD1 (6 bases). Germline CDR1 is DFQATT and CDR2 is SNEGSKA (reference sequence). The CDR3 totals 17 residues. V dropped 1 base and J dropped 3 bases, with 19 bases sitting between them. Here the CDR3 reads CSARARRGASIGNTIYF. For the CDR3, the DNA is TGCAGTGCTAGAGCCCGGAGGGGGGCTTCCATTGGAAACACCATATATTTT.

In nucleotides, the CDR3 is TGCAGCGTTGAAGCCCGGGGCACTGGACTTGGGTCGTACAATGAGCAGTTCTTC. Encoded protein: CSVEARGTGLGSYNEQFF. The chain has TRBV29-1 and TRBJ2-1, with D tentatively TRBD1 or TRBD2 (5 bases each). Germline V gene sequence: CDR1 SQVTM, CDR2 ANQGSEA. The CDR3 has 18 residues. The V and J ends lost 1 base and 4 bases respectively, with 23 bases between them.

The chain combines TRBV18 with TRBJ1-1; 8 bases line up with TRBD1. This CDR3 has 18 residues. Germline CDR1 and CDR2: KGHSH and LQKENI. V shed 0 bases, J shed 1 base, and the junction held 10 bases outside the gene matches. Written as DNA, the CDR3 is TGTGCCAGCTCACCACCTAGGGGCGGACAGGGAAAGAACACTGAAGCTTTCTTT. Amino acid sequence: CASSPPRGGQGKNTEAFF.

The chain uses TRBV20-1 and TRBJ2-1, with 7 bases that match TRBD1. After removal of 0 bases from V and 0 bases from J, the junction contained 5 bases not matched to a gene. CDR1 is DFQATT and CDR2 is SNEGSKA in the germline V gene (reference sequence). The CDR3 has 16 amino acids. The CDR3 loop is CSARDRQGSSYNEQFF. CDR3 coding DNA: TGCAGTGCTAGAGATCGACAGGGTAGCTCCTACAATGAGCAGTTCTTC.

The CDR3 bases are TGTGCCAGCAGCGTAGACAGGGCCGATGGCTACACCGAGACCCAGTACTTC. Its protein product is CASSVDRADGYTETQYF. The V call is TRBV9, the J call TRBJ2-5, with D perhaps matching TRBD1 (6 bases). CDR3 size: 17 residues. From germline, CDR1 is SGDLS and CDR2 YYNGEE. Trimming took 0 bases from V and 5 from J, leaving 20 bases between them.

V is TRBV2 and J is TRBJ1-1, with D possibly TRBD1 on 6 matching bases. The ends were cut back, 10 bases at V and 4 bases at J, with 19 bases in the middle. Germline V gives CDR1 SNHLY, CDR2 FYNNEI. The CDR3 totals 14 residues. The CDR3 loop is CATSGAGRGTEAFF. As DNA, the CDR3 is TGTGCCACCTCGGGGGCTGGCAGGGGCACTGAAGCTTTCTTT.

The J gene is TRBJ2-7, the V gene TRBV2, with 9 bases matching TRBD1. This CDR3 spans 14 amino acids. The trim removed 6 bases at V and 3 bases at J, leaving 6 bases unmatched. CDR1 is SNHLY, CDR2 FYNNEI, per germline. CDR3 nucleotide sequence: TGTGCCAGCAGGGGGGACAGGGCGCTCTACGAGCAGTACTTC. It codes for CASRGDRALYEQYF.

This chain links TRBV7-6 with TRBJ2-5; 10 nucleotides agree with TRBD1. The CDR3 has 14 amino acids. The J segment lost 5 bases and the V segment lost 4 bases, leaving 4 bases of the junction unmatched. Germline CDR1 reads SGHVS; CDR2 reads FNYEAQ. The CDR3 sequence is CASSSLTGGETQYF. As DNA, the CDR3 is TGTGCCAGCAGCTCTTTGACAGGGGGCGAGACCCAGTACTTC.

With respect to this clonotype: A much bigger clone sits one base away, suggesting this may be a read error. The CDR3 sequence: CASREAPDVGEKLFF. Here the CDR3 DNA reads TGTGCCAGCAGGGAAGCACCGGATGTGGGTGAAAAACTGTTTTTT. The chain joins TRBV6-1 to TRBJ1-4; D is unresolved. Germline V gene sequence: CDR1 MNHNS, CDR2 SASEGT. The CDR3 has 15 amino acids.

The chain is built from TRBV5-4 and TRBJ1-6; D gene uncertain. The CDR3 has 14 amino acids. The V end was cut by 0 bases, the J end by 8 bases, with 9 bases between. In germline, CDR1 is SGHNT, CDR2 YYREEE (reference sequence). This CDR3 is CASSLGSEDSPLHF. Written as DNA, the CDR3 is TGTGCCAGCAGCTTGGGCAGCGAGGATTCACCCCTCCACTTT.

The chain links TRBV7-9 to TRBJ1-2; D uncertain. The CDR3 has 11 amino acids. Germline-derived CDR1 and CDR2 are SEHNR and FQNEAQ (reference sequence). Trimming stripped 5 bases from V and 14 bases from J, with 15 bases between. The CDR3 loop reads CASSTPDRLTF. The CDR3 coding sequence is TGTGCCAGCAGCACGCCGGACCGCCTGACCTTC.

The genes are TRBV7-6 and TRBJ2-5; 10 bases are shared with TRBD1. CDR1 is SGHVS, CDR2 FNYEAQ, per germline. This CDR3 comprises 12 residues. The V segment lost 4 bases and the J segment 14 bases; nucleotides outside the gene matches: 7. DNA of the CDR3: TGTGCCAGCAGCTCCGCCGGGACAGGGGCCTACTTC. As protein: CASSSAGTGAYF.

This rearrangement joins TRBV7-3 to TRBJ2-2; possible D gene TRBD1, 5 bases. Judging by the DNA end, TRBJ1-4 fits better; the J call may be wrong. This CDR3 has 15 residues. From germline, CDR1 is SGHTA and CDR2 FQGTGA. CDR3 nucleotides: TGTGCCAGCAGCTTAAGCGGGGCAGGCGCCGGAAAACTGTTTTTT. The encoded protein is CASSLSGAGAGKLFF.

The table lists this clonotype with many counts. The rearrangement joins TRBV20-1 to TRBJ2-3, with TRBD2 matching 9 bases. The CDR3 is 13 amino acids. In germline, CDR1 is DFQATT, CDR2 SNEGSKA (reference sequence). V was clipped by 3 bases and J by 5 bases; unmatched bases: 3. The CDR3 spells CSARLAGRDTQYF. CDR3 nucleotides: TGCAGTGCTAGGCTAGCGGGACGAGATACGCAGTATTTT.

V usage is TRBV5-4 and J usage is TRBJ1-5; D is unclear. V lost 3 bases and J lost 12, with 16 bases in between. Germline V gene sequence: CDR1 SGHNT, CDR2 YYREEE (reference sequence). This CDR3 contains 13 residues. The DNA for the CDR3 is TGTGCCAGCAGCTCGCCGACTATGTGGTTCCAGCATTTT. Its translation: CASSSPTMWFQHF.

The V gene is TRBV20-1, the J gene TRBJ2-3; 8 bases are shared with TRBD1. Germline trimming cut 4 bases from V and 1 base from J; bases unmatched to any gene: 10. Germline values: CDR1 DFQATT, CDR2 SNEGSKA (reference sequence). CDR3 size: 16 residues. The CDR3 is CSANPGTGSRTDTQYF. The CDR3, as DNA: TGCAGTGCTAACCCCGGGACAGGCTCGCGCACAGATACGCAGTATTTT.

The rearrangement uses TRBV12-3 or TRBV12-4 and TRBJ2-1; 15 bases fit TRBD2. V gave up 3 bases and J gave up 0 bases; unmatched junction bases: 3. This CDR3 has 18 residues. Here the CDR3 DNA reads TGTGCCAGCAGTTTGGGACTAGCGGGGGGAAGCTCCTACAATGAGCAGTTCTTC. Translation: CASSLGLAGGSSYNEQFF.

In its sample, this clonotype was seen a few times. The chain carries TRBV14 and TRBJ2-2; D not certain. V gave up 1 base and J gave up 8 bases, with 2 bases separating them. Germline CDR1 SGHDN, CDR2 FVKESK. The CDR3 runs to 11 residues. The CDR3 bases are TGTGCCAGCAGCCAAGCAGGGGAGCTGTTTTTT. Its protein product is CASSQAGELFF.

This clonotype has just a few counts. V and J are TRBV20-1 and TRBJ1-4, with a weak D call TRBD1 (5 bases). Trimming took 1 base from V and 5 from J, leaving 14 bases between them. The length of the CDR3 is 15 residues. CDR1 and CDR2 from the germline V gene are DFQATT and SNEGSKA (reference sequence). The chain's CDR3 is CSARGYPRDNEKLFF. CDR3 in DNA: TGCAGTGCTAGAGGGTACCCCAGGGACAATGAAAAACTGTTTTTT.

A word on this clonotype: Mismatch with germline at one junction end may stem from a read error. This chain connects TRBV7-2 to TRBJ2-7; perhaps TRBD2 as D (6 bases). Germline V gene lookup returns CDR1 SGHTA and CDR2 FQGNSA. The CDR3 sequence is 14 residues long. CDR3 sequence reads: CASSLAGTGCRELF. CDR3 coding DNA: TGTGCCAGCAGCTTAGCCGGGACGGGATGCCGGGAGCTGTTC.